The present entry profiles one TCR beta chain with its context. The data are from a study of T cell changes during pregnancy in multiple sclerosis. Germline V lookup: CDR1 MNHNY, CDR2 SVGAGI (reference sequence). V was cut by 8 bases and J by 0 bases, with 8 bases left in between. The CDR3 spans 12 residues. The assay was immunoSEQ multiplex PCR, and TCRdb's table has in-frame clones only and misses some. Among over 90,000 clones listed, 80% to 95% were seen once. This chain joins TRBV6-6 and TRBJ2-7; D remains unclear. The receptor was isolated from a female donor with multiple sclerosis, enrolled in a pregnancy study. Sequencing used peripheral blood, obtained before pregnancy. The CDR3 protein is CASSESSYEQYF. The CDR3 coding sequence is TGTGCCAGCTCGGAGAGCTCCTACGAGCAGTACTTC.